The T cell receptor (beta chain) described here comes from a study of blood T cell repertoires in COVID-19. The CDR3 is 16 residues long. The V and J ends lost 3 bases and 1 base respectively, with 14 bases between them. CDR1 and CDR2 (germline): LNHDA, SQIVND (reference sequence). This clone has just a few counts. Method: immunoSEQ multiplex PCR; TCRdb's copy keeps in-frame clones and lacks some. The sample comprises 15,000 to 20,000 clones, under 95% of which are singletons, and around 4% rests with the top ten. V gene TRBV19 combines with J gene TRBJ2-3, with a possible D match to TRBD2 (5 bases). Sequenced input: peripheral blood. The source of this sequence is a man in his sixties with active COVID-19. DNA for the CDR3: TGTGCCAGTAGTATGGCCTGGGGAGCTCGCACAGATACGCAGTATTTT. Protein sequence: CASSMAWGARTDTQYF.